The sample holds many counts of the clone carrying this T cell receptor (beta chain). The data were taken from a study of T cells in Graves' hyperthyroidism and ophthalmopathy. TCR beta CDR3 region amplification was performed from RNA transcripts. Using the HTBI primer set, a first-round RT-PCR was run on the TCR CDR3. TCRdb re-called the multiplex PCR reads through MiXCR, storing one row per CDR3 protein. The sample holds around 350,000 distinct CDR3 sequences, about 18% seen once. This receptor was obtained from a woman in her 30s with Graves' hyperthyroidism that later progressed to Graves' ophthalmopathy. The specimen was blood.

In DNA form, the CDR3 reads TGTGCCAGCATTCCGACACCAAACACTGAAGCTTTCTTT. Protein: CASIPTPNTEAFF. The V and J genes are TRBV2 and TRBJ1-1; D gene unclear. Trimming stripped 7 bases from V and 2 bases from J, with 11 bases between. The CDR3 spans 13 residues. The germline gives CDR1 SNHLY, CDR2 FYNNEI.